These 16 T cell receptor beta chains came from one sample sequenced in a study of blood T cell repertoires in COVID-19. Method: immunoSEQ multiplex PCR; TCRdb's copy keeps in-frame clones and lacks some. The sample has about 70,000 clones; approximately 86% are singletons. The sample consisted of peripheral blood. The receptors originated from a woman in her fifties or sixties with acute or convalescent COVID-19.

This chain connects TRBV7-2 to TRBJ1-3, with 8 bases aligning to TRBD1. V shed 5 bases, J shed 3 bases, and the junction held 6 bases outside the gene matches. The CDR3 sequence is 15 residues long. From germline, CDR1 is SGHTA and CDR2 FQGNSA. The CDR3 here is CASSVGGQGGNTIYF. The CDR3 DNA follows: TGTGCCAGCAGCGTAGGTGGACAGGGTGGAAACACCATATATTTT.

The CDR3 here is CASSLAVSSGVADTQYF. The CDR3 DNA reads as TGTGCCAGCAGCTTAGCCGTTAGCTCAGGGGTGGCAGATACGCAGTATTTT. The V call is TRBV7-9, the J call TRBJ2-3; D possibly corresponds to TRBD1 (6 bases). Per germline, CDR1 SEHNR and CDR2 FQNEAQ (reference sequence). With 0 bases removed from V and 4 bases from J, the gap between germline ends came to 17 bases. This CDR3 is 17 amino acids long. The full variable domain, rest sourced from reference TRBV7-9 and TRBJ2-3, is DTGVSQNPRHKITKRGQNVTFRCDPISEHNRLYWYRQTLGQGPEFLTYFQNEAQLEKSRLLSDRFSAERPKGSFSTLEIQRTEQGDSAMYLCASSLAVSSGVADTQYFGPGTRLTVL.

The chain joins TRBV20-1 to TRBJ2-7; D unresolved. Trimming pared 3 bases from V and 2 bases from J, leaving 5 bases between. CDR1 and CDR2 (germline): DFQATT, SNEGSKA (reference sequence). This CDR3 region has 11 residues. The CDR3 DNA sequence: TGCAGTGCTAGTCCGGCCTACGAGCAGTACTTC. Translated, it gives CSASPAYEQYF.

This clone has just a few counts. This chain connects TRBV6-5 to TRBJ2-7, with D possibly being TRBD2 (6 bases). V was pared by 2 bases and J by 0 bases, with 8 bases between. This CDR3 contains 14 residues. The germline gives CDR1 MNHEY, CDR2 SVGAGI. CDR3 sequence reads: CASSYTGSSYEQYF. In DNA form, the CDR3 reads TGTGCCAGCAGTTACACCGGGAGCTCCTACGAGCAGTACTTC.

The chain combines TRBV2 with TRBJ2-5; a possible D gene is TRBD2 (5 bases). The germline V gene encodes CDR1 SNHLY and CDR2 FYNNEI. The CDR3 has 16 amino acids. The V gene lost 4 bases and the J gene lost 5 bases, with 20 bases spanning the gap. The CDR3 sequence: CASSGAVPRGGETQYF. DNA for the CDR3: TGTGCCAGCAGTGGCGCCGTACCTCGGGGTGGGGAGACCCAGTACTTC.

The rearrangement links TRBV5-1 to TRBJ2-7; 12 nucleotides align to TRBD2. Per germline, CDR1 SGHRS and CDR2 YFSETQ. The CDR3 covers 17 residues. V shed 0 bases and J 0 bases; nucleotides not matched to a gene: 4. The CDR3 is CASSLGLAGAYSYEQYF. CDR3 nucleotide sequence: TGCGCCAGCAGCTTGGGACTAGCGGGGGCTTACTCCTACGAGCAGTACTTC.

This clone was detected once. This chain connects TRBV5-6 to TRBJ1-2; no reliable D call. The germline V gene encodes CDR1 SGHDT and CDR2 YYEEEE. Between the trimmed V and J ends, which lost 0 bases and 7 bases, there was a span of 7 bases. This CDR3 spans 12 amino acids. CDR3 sequence reads: CASSLARGGYTF. Here the CDR3 DNA reads TGTGCCAGCAGCTTGGCCCGGGGTGGCTACACCTTC.

This chain joins TRBV7-3 and TRBJ2-3, with a tentative D call TRBD1 (5 bases). The CDR3 covers 15 residues. Per the germline V gene, CDR1 is SGHTA and CDR2 is FQGTGA. V lost 1 base to trimming and J lost 3 bases, with 11 bases between them. The CDR3 DNA reads as TGTGCCAGCAGCTTAAACATTGCAGGGACAGATACGCAGTATTTT. As protein: CASSLNIAGTDTQYF.

The V gene is TRBV5-1, the J gene TRBJ2-1; possible D gene TRBD2, 5 bases. With 0 bases removed from V and 9 bases from J, the gap between germline ends came to 10 bases. Germline values: CDR1 SGHRS, CDR2 YFSETQ. The CDR3 is made up of 13 amino acids. Here the CDR3 reads CASSLDVTSEQFF. CDR3 DNA: TGCGCCAGCAGCTTGGACGTAACTAGTGAGCAGTTCTTC. The full variable domain, completed using reference TRBV5-1 and TRBJ2-1, is KAGVTQTPRYLIKTRGQQVTLSCSPISGHRSVSWYQQTPGQGLQFLFEYFSETQRNKGNFPGRFSGRQFSNSRSEMNVSTLELGDSALYLCASSLDVTSEQFFGPGTRLTVL.

This sequence joins TRBV21-1 and TRBJ2-7; whether TRBD1, the table's D call, matches the DNA was not checked. TRBV21-1 is a pseudogene segment. The CDR3 spans 15 residues. The CDR3 DNA reads TGTGCCAGCAGCAAAGAGAAGGGGAAAGCCTGCGAGCAGTACTTC. Protein: CASSKEKGKACEQYF.

The chain uses TRBV5-1 and TRBJ2-7, with 7 bases fitting TRBD2. After removal of 2 bases from V and 3 bases from J, the junction contained 17 bases not matched to a gene. Germline CDR1 is SGHRS and CDR2 is YFSETQ. CDR3 length: 18 residues. The CDR3 DNA reads as TGCGCCAGCAGCTTCAGCATCGGCACGGGCGGGGGTATCTACGAGCAGTACTTC. It is translated as CASSFSIGTGGGIYEQYF.

The chain recombines TRBV5-4 with TRBJ2-7, with 9 bases lining up with TRBD1. V lost 3 bases and J lost 3; bases outside the gene matches: 1. Per germline, CDR1 SGHNT and CDR2 YYREEE (reference sequence). The CDR3 is 13 residues long. In DNA form, the CDR3 reads TGTGCCAGCAGCTGGGACAGGGACTACGAGCAGTACTTC. This gives the protein CASSWDRDYEQYF.

J is TRBJ2-6 and V is TRBV5-4; D is undetermined. Germline V gives CDR1 SGHNT, CDR2 YYREEE (reference sequence). V shed 6 bases and J shed 4 bases, with 11 bases lying between them. The CDR3 has 14 amino acids. The CDR3 loop reads CASTIAYGANVLTF. In DNA, the CDR3 is TGTGCCAGCACTATAGCTTACGGGGCCAACGTCCTGACTTTC.

The chain employs TRBV4-1 and TRBJ2-5; 8 bases match TRBD2. From germline, CDR1 is MGHRA and CDR2 YSYEKL. This CDR3 is 17 amino acids long. With V trimmed by 1 base and J by 5 bases, 12 bases remained unmatched. The chain's CDR3 is CASSQGTRPGGLETQYF. CDR3 nucleotides: TGCGCCAGCAGCCAAGGCACAAGGCCGGGGGGGCTCGAGACCCAGTACTTC.

This chain links TRBV7-6 with TRBJ2-1; 10 bases align to TRBD2. Per germline, CDR1 SGHVS and CDR2 FNYEAQ. V dropped 2 bases and J dropped 3; count of bases not matched to a gene: 1. The CDR3 has 15 amino acids. DNA of the CDR3: TGTGCCAGCAGCTTATCTAGCGGGGGCTACAATGAGCAGTTCTTC. Its protein is CASSLSSGGYNEQFF.

This clone was found a few times. This chain links TRBV28 with TRBJ2-1; possibly TRBD1 for D (6 bases). The germline V gene has CDR1 MDHEN and CDR2 SYDVKM. V lost 7 bases and J lost 0, with 10 bases in between. CDR3 size: 14 residues. CDR3 amino acids: CASTSGHSYNEQFF. The CDR3 bases are TGTGCCAGCACCTCGGGACACTCCTACAATGAGCAGTTCTTC.